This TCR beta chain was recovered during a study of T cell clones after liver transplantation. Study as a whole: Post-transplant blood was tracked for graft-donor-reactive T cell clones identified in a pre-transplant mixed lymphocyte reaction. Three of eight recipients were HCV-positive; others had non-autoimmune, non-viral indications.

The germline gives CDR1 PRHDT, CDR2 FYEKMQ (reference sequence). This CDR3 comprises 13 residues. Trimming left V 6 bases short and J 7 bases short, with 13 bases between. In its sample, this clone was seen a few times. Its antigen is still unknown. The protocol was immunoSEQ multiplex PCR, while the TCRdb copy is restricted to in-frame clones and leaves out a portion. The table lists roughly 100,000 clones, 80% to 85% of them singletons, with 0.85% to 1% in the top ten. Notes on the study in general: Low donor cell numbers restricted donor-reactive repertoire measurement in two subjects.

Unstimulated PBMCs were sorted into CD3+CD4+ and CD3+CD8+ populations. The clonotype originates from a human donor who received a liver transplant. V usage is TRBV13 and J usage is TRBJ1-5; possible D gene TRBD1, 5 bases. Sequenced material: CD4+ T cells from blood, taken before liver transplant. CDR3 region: CASSGGFGQPQHF. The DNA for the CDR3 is TGTGCCAGCAGTGGGGGATTCGGACAGCCCCAGCATTTT.